These T cell receptor beta chains were read from a single sample in a study of blood T cell repertoires in COVID-19. Profiling relied on immunoSEQ multiplex PCR, and the TCRdb table lists in-frame clones only, not all of them. The sample contains tens of thousands of clones, around 86% of which appear only once. Sequenced material: peripheral blood. The receptors were gathered from an elderly man with active or convalescent COVID-19. Each CDR3 is given with its conserved first and last residue. Fields, in order: V gene, J gene, D gene, clone size, CDR3 protein, CDR3 DNA. A D gene is named only where the DNA matches it firmly. Expanded clones get a size class; other rows say once, few or many, or leave the size out.

V gene: TRBV5-1
J gene: TRBJ2-2
D gene: NA
clone size: NA
CDR3 protein: CASSTGGPNTGELFF
CDR3 DNA: TGCGCCAGCAGCACCGGAGGGCCCAACACCGGGGAGCTGTTTTTT

V gene: TRBV3-1/TRBV3-2
J gene: TRBJ1-2
D gene: TRBD1
clone size: NA
CDR3 protein: CASSQEGTGVYGYTF
CDR3 DNA: TGTGCCAGCAGCCAAGAAGGGACAGGGGTTTATGGCTACACCTTC

V gene: TRBV19
J gene: TRBJ2-5
D gene: TRBD1
clone size: once
CDR3 protein: CASSTTTGVRTQYF
CDR3 DNA: TGTGCCAGTAGTACGACGACAGGGGTACGGACCCAGTACTTC

V gene: TRBV19
J gene: TRBJ2-2
D gene: NA
clone size: NA
CDR3 protein: CASSRARGVSTGELFF
CDR3 DNA: TGTGCCAGTAGTAGGGCCAGGGGGGTGAGCACCGGGGAGCTGTTTTTT

V gene: TRBV19
J gene: TRBJ1-5
D gene: NA
clone size: once
CDR3 protein: CASSMSGLVNQPQHF
CDR3 DNA: TGTGCCAGTAGTATGTCGGGTTTGGTTAATCAGCCCCAGCATTTT

V gene: TRBV12-3/TRBV12-4
J gene: TRBJ1-5
D gene: TRBD1
clone size: NA
CDR3 protein: CASRTGGDQPQHF
CDR3 DNA: TGTGCCAGCAGGACAGGGGGTGATCAGCCCCAGCATTTT

V gene: TRBV7-3
J gene: TRBJ2-1
D gene: TRBD2
clone size: NA
CDR3 protein: CASASGMGLDNEQFF
CDR3 DNA: TGTGCCAGCGCTTCTGGAATGGGACTAGACAATGAGCAGTTCTTC

V gene: TRBV6-5
J gene: TRBJ1-6
D gene: NA
clone size: NA
CDR3 protein: CASGGQSSYNSPLHF
CDR3 DNA: TGTGCCAGCGGCGGACAGAGCTCCTATAATTCACCCCTCCACTTT

V gene: TRBV1
J gene: TRBJ1-3
D gene: NA
clone size: NA
CDR3 protein: CTSSRRDYSSAGNTIYF
CDR3 DNA: TGCACCAGCAGCCGACGAGACTACAGTAGCGCTGGAAACACCATATATTTT

V gene: TRBV3-1/TRBV3-2
J gene: TRBJ2-4
D gene: TRBD1
clone size: NA
CDR3 protein: CASSQGQGKNIQYF
CDR3 DNA: TGTGCCAGCAGCCAAGGACAGGGGAAAAACATTCAGTACTTC

V gene: TRBV7-2
J gene: TRBJ1-6
D gene: NA
clone size: NA
CDR3 protein: CASSLVRNSPLHF
CDR3 DNA: TGTGCCAGCAGCTTAGTGCGGAATTCACCCCTCCACTTT

V gene: TRBV4-1
J gene: TRBJ1-5
D gene: NA
clone size: few
CDR3 protein: CASSQVAQNQPQHF
CDR3 DNA: TGCGCCAGCAGCCAAGTAGCGCAGAATCAGCCCCAGCATTTT

V gene: TRBV5-5
J gene: TRBJ1-1
D gene: NA
clone size: NA
CDR3 protein: CASSLFSADTEAFF
CDR3 DNA: TGTGCCAGCAGCTTGTTTAGTGCGGACACTGAAGCTTTCTTT

V gene: TRBV11-2
J gene: TRBJ1-2
D gene: NA
clone size: NA
CDR3 protein: CASSLGQYGYTF
CDR3 DNA: TGTGCCAGCAGCTTAGGACAGTATGGCTACACCTTC

V gene: TRBV6-2/TRBV6-3
J gene: TRBJ2-1
D gene: TRBD2
clone size: NA
CDR3 protein: CASSRLAGVYNEQFF
CDR3 DNA: TGTGCCAGCAGCCGACTAGCGGGAGTGTACAATGAGCAGTTCTTC

V gene: TRBV21-1
J gene: TRBJ2-1
D gene: NA
clone size: NA
CDR3 protein: CASSSGLAGSCECENEQFF
CDR3 DNA: TGTGCCAGCAGCTCAGGACTAGCGGGATCTTGTGAGTGTGAAAATGAGCAGTTCTTC

V gene: TRBV15
J gene: TRBJ1-1
D gene: NA
clone size: few
CDR3 protein: CATSRKRHPNTEAFF
CDR3 DNA: TGTGCCACCAGCAGAAAGAGACACCCGAACACTGAAGCTTTCTTT

V gene: TRBV5-1
J gene: TRBJ1-4
D gene: NA
clone size: NA
CDR3 protein: CASSLEGQTAGGLAEKLFF
CDR3 DNA: TGCGCCAGCAGCTTGGAGGGCCAAACTGCGGGGGGTTTAGCCGAAAAACTGTTTTTT

V gene: TRBV5-5
J gene: TRBJ2-3
D gene: NA
clone size: NA
CDR3 protein: CASSLFGGRASDTQYF
CDR3 DNA: TGTGCCAGCAGCTTGTTCGGGGGAAGAGCATCAGATACGCAGTATTTT

V gene: TRBV4-1
J gene: TRBJ2-5
D gene: NA
clone size: NA
CDR3 protein: CASSQEGAGETQYF
CDR3 DNA: TGCGCCAGCAGCCAAGAGGGAGCCGGAGAGACCCAGTACTTC

V gene: TRBV3-1/TRBV3-2
J gene: TRBJ2-1
D gene: TRBD2
clone size: NA
CDR3 protein: CASSRLFSGGAGEQFF
CDR3 DNA: TGTGCCAGCAGCCGTCTTTTTAGCGGGGGGGCCGGGGAGCAGTTCTTC

V gene: TRBV5-6
J gene: TRBJ1-5
D gene: NA
clone size: once
CDR3 protein: CASSRGGARMGQPQHF
CDR3 DNA: TGTGCCAGCAGCCGGGGCGGGGCTCGAATGGGGCAGCCCCAGCATTTT

V gene: TRBV3-1/TRBV3-2
J gene: TRBJ1-1
D gene: TRBD1
clone size: few
CDR3 protein: CASSRTGTGYTEAFF
CDR3 DNA: TGTGCCAGCAGCCGCACCGGGACAGGGTACACTGAAGCTTTCTTT

V gene: TRBV27
J gene: TRBJ2-5
D gene: TRBD2
clone size: NA
CDR3 protein: CASSPPTSGGVNQETQYF
CDR3 DNA: TGTGCCAGCAGTCCCCCGACTAGCGGGGGGGTGAACCAAGAGACCCAGTACTTC

V gene: TRBV19
J gene: TRBJ2-6
D gene: TRBD1
clone size: NA
CDR3 protein: CASSTDRASGANVLTF
CDR3 DNA: TGTGCCAGTAGTACGGACAGGGCATCTGGGGCCAACGTCCTGACTTTC

V gene: TRBV5-4
J gene: TRBJ2-3
D gene: TRBD2
clone size: NA
CDR3 protein: CASSSSGGAYTQYF
CDR3 DNA: TGTGCCAGCAGCTCTAGCGGGGGGGCGTATACGCAGTATTTT

V gene: TRBV3-1/TRBV3-2
J gene: TRBJ2-2
D gene: NA
clone size: NA
CDR3 protein: CASSHFERALVGELFF
CDR3 DNA: TGTGCCAGCAGCCACTTCGAGCGGGCTTTGGTCGGGGAGCTGTTTTTT

V gene: TRBV5-6
J gene: TRBJ1-4
D gene: NA
clone size: NA
CDR3 protein: CASSLAVEVAYEKLFF
CDR3 DNA: TGTGCCAGCAGCTTGGCCGTAGAGGTAGCTTATGAAAAACTGTTTTTT

V gene: TRBV5-1
J gene: TRBJ1-3
D gene: NA
clone size: few
CDR3 protein: CASSLGVNSGNTIYF
CDR3 DNA: TGCGCCAGCAGCTTGGGAGTCAACTCTGGAAACACCATATATTTT

V gene: TRBV7-7
J gene: TRBJ2-2
D gene: NA
clone size: NA
CDR3 protein: CASSLSSGVDTGELFF
CDR3 DNA: TGTGCCAGCAGCTTATCTTCCGGGGTTGACACCGGGGAGCTGTTTTTT

V gene: TRBV5-1
J gene: TRBJ1-1
D gene: NA
clone size: NA
CDR3 protein: CASSGGPGGQWKVRTEAFF
CDR3 DNA: TGCGCCAGCAGCGGTGGTCCTGGGGGACAATGGAAAGTTAGAACTGAAGCTTTCTTT

V gene: TRBV5-4
J gene: TRBJ2-1
D gene: NA
clone size: NA
CDR3 protein: CASGTRTGYNEQFF
CDR3 DNA: TGTGCCAGCGGTACTAGAACGGGCTACAATGAGCAGTTCTTC

V gene: TRBV19
J gene: TRBJ1-5
D gene: NA
clone size: NA
CDR3 protein: CASSWPQHF
CDR3 DNA: TGTGCCAGTAGCTGGCCCCAGCATTTT

V gene: TRBV19
J gene: TRBJ1-5
D gene: NA
clone size: NA
CDR3 protein: CASSIRGGGQPQHF
CDR3 DNA: TGTGCCAGTAGTATCCGAGGTGGGGGGCAGCCCCAGCATTTT

V gene: TRBV24-1
J gene: TRBJ2-2
D gene: TRBD2
clone size: once
CDR3 protein: CATSKPSGRAAGGELFF
CDR3 DNA: TGTGCCACCAGTAAGCCTAGCGGGAGGGCCGCGGGCGGGGAGCTGTTTTTT

V gene: TRBV7-9
J gene: TRBJ2-1
D gene: NA
clone size: NA
CDR3 protein: CASSRQLNEQFF
CDR3 DNA: TGTGCCAGCTCCCGACAGCTCAATGAGCAGTTCTTC

V gene: TRBV3-1/TRBV3-2
J gene: TRBJ1-1
D gene: NA
clone size: NA
CDR3 protein: CASSQEGLRTEAFF
CDR3 DNA: TGTGCCAGCAGCCAAGAAGGACTGCGAACTGAAGCTTTCTTT

V gene: TRBV21-1
J gene: TRBJ2-1
D gene: NA
clone size: NA
CDR3 protein: CASSKPSAGGHYEQFF
CDR3 DNA: TGTGCCAGCAGCAAACCCTCAGCGGGGGGGCATTATGAGCAGTTCTTC

V gene: TRBV21-1
J gene: TRBJ1-4
D gene: NA
clone size: NA
CDR3 protein: CASKGVEKLFF
CDR3 DNA: TGTGCCAGCAAGGGGGTTGAAAAACTGTTTTTT

V gene: TRBV7-3
J gene: TRBJ2-1
D gene: TRBD2
clone size: NA
CDR3 protein: CASSLGVSGSNEQFF
CDR3 DNA: TGTGCCAGCAGCTTAGGTGTTAGCGGGAGCAATGAGCAGTTCTTC

V gene: TRBV14
J gene: TRBJ1-2
D gene: NA
clone size: NA
CDR3 protein: CASRGRGNYGYTF
CDR3 DNA: TGTGCCAGCCGTGGAAGGGGCAACTATGGCTACACCTTC

V gene: TRBV5-1
J gene: TRBJ1-2
D gene: NA
clone size: NA
CDR3 protein: CASSLADRTWDGYTF
CDR3 DNA: TGCGCCAGCAGCTTGGCCGACAGGACCTGGGATGGCTACACCTTC

V gene: TRBV28
J gene: TRBJ1-5
D gene: NA
clone size: once
CDR3 protein: CASRRGGSNQPQHF
CDR3 DNA: TGTGCCAGCAGGAGGGGGGGGAGCAATCAGCCCCAGCATTTT

V gene: TRBV7-2
J gene: TRBJ1-1
D gene: NA
clone size: once
CDR3 protein: CASGPSGVPDTEAFF
CDR3 DNA: TGTGCCAGCGGCCCATCAGGGGTTCCGGACACTGAAGCTTTCTTT

V gene: TRBV2
J gene: TRBJ1-2
D gene: NA
clone size: few
CDR3 protein: CASSEGVNYGYTF
CDR3 DNA: TGTGCCAGCAGCGAAGGAGTTAACTATGGCTACACCTTC

V gene: TRBV11-3
J gene: TRBJ1-1
D gene: NA
clone size: NA
CDR3 protein: CASSLVTQDTEAFF
CDR3 DNA: TGTGCCAGCAGCTTAGTTACACAAGACACTGAAGCTTTCTTT

V gene: TRBV6-6
J gene: TRBJ1-1
D gene: NA
clone size: NA
CDR3 protein: CASSNSGQGDTEAFF
CDR3 DNA: TGTGCCAGCAGCAACTCGGGACAAGGGGACACTGAAGCTTTCTTT

V gene: TRBV15
J gene: TRBJ1-1
D gene: NA
clone size: NA
CDR3 protein: CASSARVQNTEAFF
CDR3 DNA: TGTGCCAGCTCCGCTCGGGTACAAAACACTGAAGCTTTCTTT